This T cell receptor beta chain was sequenced for a study of circulating and synovial CD4+ cells in juvenile arthritis (dated by TCRdb to 2014 to 2015). Describing the broader study: Within each patient, the study compared the TCRbeta CDR3 repertoires of three groups: circulating HLA-DR+ CD4 T cells, bulk blood CD4 T cells, and synovial CD4 T cells. Repertoire sequencing aimed to confirm that a circulating synovial-like CD4 T cell subset was enriched in synovial clonotypes.

What the research found in general, with its limitations: Circulating pathogenic-like lymphocytes were found to cluster with synovial T cells, and a substantially higher fraction of CDR3 sequences was shared with synovium by circulating pathogenic-like lymphocytes than by bulk blood. Synovial and circulating pathogenic-like lymphocyte repertoires were less diverse than bulk blood CD4 repertoires, and some CPL samples were as oligoclonal as synovium. Because overlap with synovium was found to increase with sequencing depth, the full repertoire overlap was likely underestimated by the measured shared-clonotype fractions. Traditional Vbeta family usage analysis did not detect the difference between circulating pathogenic-like lymphocytes and bulk blood T cells. CPL and bulk blood CD4 samples differed in T cell genome counts by at least an order of magnitude, so sample-size effects were addressed.

Details on this clone: Its antigen has not been determined. No clone much larger than this one lies a single base away; base qualities are absent.

Receptor amplification or capture employed the immunoSEQ multiplex PCR assay. An external provider carried out the TCRbeta CDR3 sequencing as a commercial service. As for how the authors treated the data: The analyses used productive nucleotide sequences together with amino acid sequences obtained by in silico translation. To equalise sample size, diversity was assessed as Renyi entropy across alpha values by taking the median of 200 repeated subsamples. Pairwise repertoire distance was calculated as one minus the Chao-modified Jaccard index, correcting for under-sampling, and used for clustering. Frequency-weighted overlap with synovial clonotypes was computed over 200 sample sizes, 200 draws without replacement each, and reported at the smaller sample's size. In TCRdb, the immuneACCESS table is reduced to in-frame sequences with V and J assigned. These tables do not hold every clone; where another copy was compared, an unresolved V gene accounts for under half, and the others remain unexplained. V and J calls and clone size follow that table, whereas D and trimming were derived from the DNA. The sample contains 15,000 to 20,000 clones, around nine tenths of them found a single time. The ten largest clones take up 0.73% of the sample.

The germline V gene (reference sequence) provides CDR1 LNHDA and CDR2 SQIVND. V and J are trimmed by 6 bases and 7 bases, and the gene matches miss 3 bases of the junction. Counted from cysteine to phenylalanine, this CDR3 has 13 amino acids. The entry retains the CDR3 DNA only, 39 bases that are in frame from base 1. Donors of the sequenced samples were patients with active juvenile idiopathic arthritis. Sorting was carried out immediately after cells were thawed, and dead cells were excluded with Live/Dead Fixable Near-IR Stain. The specimen was CD4+ T cells from blood. This TCR was sampled from a human donor with juvenile idiopathic arthritis. The receptor chain draws on TRBV19 and TRBJ1-6, and 7 bases in between align with TRBD1. CDR3 sequence: CASRDRANSPLHF. The DNA is as follows: TGTGCCAGTAGAGACAGGGCGAATTCACCCCTCCACTTT.